A selection of T cell receptor beta chains follows, all from one sample in a study of blood T cell repertoires in COVID-19. Profiled with immunoSEQ multiplex PCR; TCRdb holds only in-frame clones, not every one. This repertoire shows about 62,000 clones, around 84% found once; its top ten account for roughly 1%. The sequencing input was peripheral blood. Every receptor here comes from a man between 65 and 85 years old with acute or convalescent COVID-19. Each CDR3 is given with its conserved first and last residue. A D gene is named only where the DNA matches it firmly. Clone size, where shown, is once, few, many, or a class for clones that have expanded.

cdr3_length	j_call	d_call	v_call	clone_size	cdr3_nt	cdr3_aa
13	TRBJ1-5	TRBD1	TRBV2	once	TGTGCCAGCAGGGACAGGGAAGCTCAGCCCCAGCATTTT	CASRDREAQPQHF
14	TRBJ1-1	TRBD1	TRBV7-9	once	TGTGCCAGCGGCGAACAGGGGATGAACACTGAAGCTTTCTTT	CASGEQGMNTEAFF
12	TRBJ2-7	.	TRBV12-3/TRBV12-4	.	TGTGCCAGCAACCCAGGGGTTGGCGAGCAGTACTTC	CASNPGVGEQYF
14	TRBJ1-2	TRBD1	TRBV7-2	.	TGTGCCAGCAGCCGGGACAGCGCTAACTATGGCTACACCTTC	CASSRDSANYGYTF
14	TRBJ2-7	TRBD2	TRBV29-1	.	TGCAGCGCTGCCCCTAGCGGGGCATCCTACGAGCAGTACTTC	CSAAPSGASYEQYF
14	TRBJ2-1	.	TRBV21-1	.	TGTGCCAGCACCGCCAAACTAGCGGGAGGCAAGCAGTTCTTC	CASTAKLAGGKQFF
15	TRBJ2-3	TRBD2	TRBV11-2	once	TGTGCCAGCAGCCAGACTAGCGGGAGAACAGATACGCAGTATTTT	CASSQTSGRTDTQYF
12	TRBJ2-7	.	TRBV11-2	.	TGTGCCAGCAGCTTAGTGACAGAGGAGCAGTACTTC	CASSLVTEEQYF
12	TRBJ2-1	TRBD2	TRBV29-1	.	TGCAGCGTTGAAGTTCTAGCGGCTAAGCAGTTCTTC	CSVEVLAAKQFF
17	TRBJ2-1	TRBD2	TRBV9	few	TGTGCCAGCAGCCCGGGGGGTGCGGGAGGTCTGCACAATGAGCAGTTCTTC	CASSPGGAGGLHNEQFF
15	TRBJ1-2	TRBD1	TRBV24-1	.	TGTGCCACCAGTGACCATGGACAGGGAGGCTATGGCTACACCTTC	CATSDHGQGGYGYTF
14	TRBJ1-1	.	TRBV3-1/TRBV3-2	.	TGTGCCAGCAGCCAGGCAGGGGTGAACACTGAAGCTTTCTTT	CASSQAGVNTEAFF
16	TRBJ2-6	.	TRBV9	once	TGTGCCAGCAGCCCGCCCTTTGCAGCTGGGGCCAACGTCCTGACTTTC	CASSPPFAAGANVLTF
13	TRBJ1-1	.	TRBV9	.	TGTGCCAGCAGCGTAGTTCAGGGCGCCGAAGCTTTCTTT	CASSVVQGAEAFF
13	TRBJ1-2	.	TRBV3-1/TRBV3-2	.	TGTGCCAGCAGCCAAGTACTAACAGGTGGCTACACCTTC	CASSQVLTGGYTF
13	TRBJ1-6	TRBD1	TRBV19	once	TGTGCCAGTAGTCTTACAGGGGAAGTACCCCTCCACTTT	CASSLTGEVPLHF
15	TRBJ2-2	TRBD2	TRBV3-1/TRBV3-2	.	TGTGCCAGCAGGCAGACTAGCGGGAGTACCGGGGAGCTGTTTTTT	CASRQTSGSTGELFF
14	TRBJ1-1	.	TRBV7-3	.	TGTGCCAGCAGCTCCTATCTGATGAACACTGAAGCTTTCTTT	CASSSYLMNTEAFF
13	TRBJ1-1	.	TRBV6-5	.	TGTGCCAGCAGATCGGGGGTGGGCACTGAAGCTTTCTTT	CASRSGVGTEAFF
12	TRBJ2-3	TRBD2	TRBV9	once	TGTGCCAGCAACGGGGGGGCAAATACGCAGTATTTT	CASNGGANTQYF